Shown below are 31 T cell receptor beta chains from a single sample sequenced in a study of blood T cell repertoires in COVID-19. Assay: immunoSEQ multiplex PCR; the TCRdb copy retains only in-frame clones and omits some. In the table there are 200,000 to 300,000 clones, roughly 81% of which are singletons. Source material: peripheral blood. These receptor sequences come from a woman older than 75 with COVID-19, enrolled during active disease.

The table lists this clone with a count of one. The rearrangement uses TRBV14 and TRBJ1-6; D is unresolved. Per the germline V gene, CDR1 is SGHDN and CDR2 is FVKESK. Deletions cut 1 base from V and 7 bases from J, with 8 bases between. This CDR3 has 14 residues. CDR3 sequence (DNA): TGTGCCAGCAGCCAAGTTTACGGGAATTCACCCCTCCACTTT. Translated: CASSQVYGNSPLHF.

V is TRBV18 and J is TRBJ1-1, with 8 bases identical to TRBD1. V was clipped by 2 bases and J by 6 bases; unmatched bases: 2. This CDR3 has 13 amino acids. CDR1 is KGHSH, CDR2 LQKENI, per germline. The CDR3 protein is CASSPETGAEAFF. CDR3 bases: TGTGCCAGCTCACCAGAGACAGGGGCTGAAGCTTTCTTT.

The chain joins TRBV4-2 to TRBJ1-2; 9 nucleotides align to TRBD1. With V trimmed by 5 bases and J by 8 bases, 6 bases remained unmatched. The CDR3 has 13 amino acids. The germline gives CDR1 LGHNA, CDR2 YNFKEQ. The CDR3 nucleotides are TGTGCCAGCAGCGGCGGGACAGGGCGCGGCTACACCTTC. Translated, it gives CASSGGTGRGYTF.

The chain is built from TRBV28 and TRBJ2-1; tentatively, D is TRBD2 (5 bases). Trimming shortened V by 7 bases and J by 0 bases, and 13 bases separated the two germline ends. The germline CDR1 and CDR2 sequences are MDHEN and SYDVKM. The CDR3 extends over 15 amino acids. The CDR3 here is CASKLGSSSYNEQFF. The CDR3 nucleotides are TGTGCCAGCAAATTAGGGAGTAGCTCCTACAATGAGCAGTTCTTC.

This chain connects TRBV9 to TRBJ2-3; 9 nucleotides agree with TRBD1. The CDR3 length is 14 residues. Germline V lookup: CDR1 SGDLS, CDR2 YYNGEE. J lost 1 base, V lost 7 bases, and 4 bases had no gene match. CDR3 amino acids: CASGTGGRTDTQYF. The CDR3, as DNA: TGTGCCAGCGGTACAGGGGGCCGCACAGATACGCAGTATTTT.

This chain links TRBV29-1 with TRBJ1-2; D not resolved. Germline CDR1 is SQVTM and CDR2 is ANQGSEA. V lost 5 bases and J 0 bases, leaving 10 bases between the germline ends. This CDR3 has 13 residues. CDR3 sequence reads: CSVRIPANYGYTF. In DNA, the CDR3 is TGCAGCGTTCGTATTCCAGCTAACTATGGCTACACCTTC.

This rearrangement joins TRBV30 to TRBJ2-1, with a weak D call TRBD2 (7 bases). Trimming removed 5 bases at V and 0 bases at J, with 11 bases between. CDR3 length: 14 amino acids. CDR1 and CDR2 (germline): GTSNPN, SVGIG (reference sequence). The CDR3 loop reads CAWSRGASYNEQFF. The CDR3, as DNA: TGTGCCTGGTCCCGGGGGGCCTCCTACAATGAGCAGTTCTTC.

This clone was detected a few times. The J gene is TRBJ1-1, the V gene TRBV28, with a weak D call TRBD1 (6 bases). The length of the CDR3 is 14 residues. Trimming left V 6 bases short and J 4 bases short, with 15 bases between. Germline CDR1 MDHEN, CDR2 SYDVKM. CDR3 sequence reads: CASRRGQSLTEAFF. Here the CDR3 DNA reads TGTGCCAGCAGGAGAGGACAGTCCCTCACTGAAGCTTTCTTT.

CDR3 DNA sequence: TGTGCCAGCTCTAGCGGGACCACCTACGAGCAGTACTTC. It translates to CASSSGTTYEQYF. This chain uses TRBV18 with TRBJ2-7; TRBD2 matches at 8 bases. The germline V gene encodes CDR1 KGHSH and CDR2 LQKENI. V was pared by 6 bases and J by 2 bases, with 3 bases of the junction left unmatched. This CDR3 has 13 residues.

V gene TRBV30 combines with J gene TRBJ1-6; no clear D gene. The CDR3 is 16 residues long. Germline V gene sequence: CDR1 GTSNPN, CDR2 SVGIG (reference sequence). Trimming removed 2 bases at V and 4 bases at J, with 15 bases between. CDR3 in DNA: TGTGCCTGGAGTATCACAACTCGGGGTTATAATTCACCCCTCCACTTT. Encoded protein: CAWSITTRGYNSPLHF.

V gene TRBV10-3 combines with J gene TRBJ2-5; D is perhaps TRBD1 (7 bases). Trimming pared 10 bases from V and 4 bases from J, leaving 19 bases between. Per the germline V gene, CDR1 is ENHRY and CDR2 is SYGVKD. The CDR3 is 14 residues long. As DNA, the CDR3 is TGTGCCACAGGGGGGCGGGTAAGAAGAGAGACCCAGTACTTC. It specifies CATGGRVRRETQYF.

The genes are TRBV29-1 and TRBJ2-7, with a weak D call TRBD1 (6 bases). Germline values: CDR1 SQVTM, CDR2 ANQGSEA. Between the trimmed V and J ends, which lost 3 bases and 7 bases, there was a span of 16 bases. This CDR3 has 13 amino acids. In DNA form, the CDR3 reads TGCAGCGTTGAGGGGGCGAACAGAGGTGAGCAGTACTTC. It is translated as CSVEGANRGEQYF.

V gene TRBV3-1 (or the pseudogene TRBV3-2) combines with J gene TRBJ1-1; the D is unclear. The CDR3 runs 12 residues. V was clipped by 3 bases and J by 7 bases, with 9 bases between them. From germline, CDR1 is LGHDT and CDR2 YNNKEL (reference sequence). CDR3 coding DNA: TGTGCCAGCAGCCACGGAGGCCTTGAAGCTTTCTTT. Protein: CASSHGGLEAFF.

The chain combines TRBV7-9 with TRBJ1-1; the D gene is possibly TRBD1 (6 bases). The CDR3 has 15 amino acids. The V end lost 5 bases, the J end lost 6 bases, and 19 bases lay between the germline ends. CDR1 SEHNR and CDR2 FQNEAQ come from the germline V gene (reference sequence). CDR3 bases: TGTGCCAGCAGCGTTCGAAGCAGGGGAGCTGCTGAAGCTTTCTTT. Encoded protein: CASSVRSRGAAEAFF.

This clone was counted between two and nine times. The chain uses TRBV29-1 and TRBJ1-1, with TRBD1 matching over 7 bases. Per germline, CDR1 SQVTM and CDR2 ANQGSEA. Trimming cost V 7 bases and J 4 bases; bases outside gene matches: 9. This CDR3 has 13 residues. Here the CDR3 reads CSGRQGRGTEAFF. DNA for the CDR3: TGCAGCGGACGACAGGGCCGGGGCACTGAAGCTTTCTTT.

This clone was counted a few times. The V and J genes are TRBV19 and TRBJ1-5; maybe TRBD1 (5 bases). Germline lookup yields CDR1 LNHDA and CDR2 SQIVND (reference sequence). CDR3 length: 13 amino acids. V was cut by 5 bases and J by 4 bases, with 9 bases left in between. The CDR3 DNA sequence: TGTGCCAGTAGTTCTGGGGGGAATCAGCCCCAGCATTTT. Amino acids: CASSSGGNQPQHF.

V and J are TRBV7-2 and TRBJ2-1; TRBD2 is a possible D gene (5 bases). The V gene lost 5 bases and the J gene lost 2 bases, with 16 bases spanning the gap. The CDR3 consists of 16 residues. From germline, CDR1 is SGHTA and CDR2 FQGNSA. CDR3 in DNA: TGTGCCAGCAGCATCCCCCGGGATATTACCTACAATGAGCAGTTCTTC. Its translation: CASSIPRDITYNEQFF.

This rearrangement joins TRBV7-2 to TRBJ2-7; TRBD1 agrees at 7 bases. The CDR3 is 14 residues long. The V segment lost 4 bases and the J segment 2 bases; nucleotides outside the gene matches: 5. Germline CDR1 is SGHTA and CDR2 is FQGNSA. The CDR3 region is CASSSNRGPYEQYF. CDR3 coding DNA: TGTGCCAGCAGCTCGAACAGGGGACCCTACGAGCAGTACTTC.

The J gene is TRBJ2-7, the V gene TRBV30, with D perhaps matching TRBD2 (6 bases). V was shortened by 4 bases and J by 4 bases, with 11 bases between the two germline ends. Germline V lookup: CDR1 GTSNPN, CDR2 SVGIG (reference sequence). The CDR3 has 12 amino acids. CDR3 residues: CAWKTSLYEQYF. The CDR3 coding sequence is TGTGCCTGGAAGACTAGTCTATACGAGCAGTACTTC.

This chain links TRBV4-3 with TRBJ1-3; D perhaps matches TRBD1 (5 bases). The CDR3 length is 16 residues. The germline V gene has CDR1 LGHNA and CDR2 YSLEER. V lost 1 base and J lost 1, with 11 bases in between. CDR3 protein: CASSQVSPGSGNTIYF. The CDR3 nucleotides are TGCGCCAGCAGCCAAGTTTCTCCAGGGTCTGGAAACACCATATATTTT.

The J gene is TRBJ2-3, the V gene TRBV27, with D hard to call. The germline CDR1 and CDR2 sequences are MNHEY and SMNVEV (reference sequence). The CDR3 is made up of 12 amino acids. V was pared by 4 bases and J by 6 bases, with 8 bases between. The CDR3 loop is CASSSLGDTQYF. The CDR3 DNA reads TGTGCCAGCAGTTCCCTTGGCGATACGCAGTATTTT.

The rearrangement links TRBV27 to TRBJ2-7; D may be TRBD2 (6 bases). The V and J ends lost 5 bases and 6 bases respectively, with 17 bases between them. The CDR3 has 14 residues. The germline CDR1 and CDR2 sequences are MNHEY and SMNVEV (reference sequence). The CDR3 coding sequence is TGTGCCAGCAGTCTCTCACTAGGAGCGGGCGAGCAGTACTTC. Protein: CASSLSLGAGEQYF.

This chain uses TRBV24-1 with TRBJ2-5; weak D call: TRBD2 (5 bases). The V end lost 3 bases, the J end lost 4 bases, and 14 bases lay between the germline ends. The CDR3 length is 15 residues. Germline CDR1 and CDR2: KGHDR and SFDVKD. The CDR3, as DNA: TGTGCCACCAGTGATACGGGGTGGCCCCCAGAGACCCAGTACTTC. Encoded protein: CATSDTGWPPETQYF.

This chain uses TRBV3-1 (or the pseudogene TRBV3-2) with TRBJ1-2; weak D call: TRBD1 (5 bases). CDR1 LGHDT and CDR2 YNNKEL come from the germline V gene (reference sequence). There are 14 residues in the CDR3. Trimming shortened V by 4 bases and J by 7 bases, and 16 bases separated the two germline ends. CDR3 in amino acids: CASSPQGKTSGYTF. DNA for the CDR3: TGTGCCAGCAGCCCTCAGGGAAAAACTTCTGGCTACACCTTC.

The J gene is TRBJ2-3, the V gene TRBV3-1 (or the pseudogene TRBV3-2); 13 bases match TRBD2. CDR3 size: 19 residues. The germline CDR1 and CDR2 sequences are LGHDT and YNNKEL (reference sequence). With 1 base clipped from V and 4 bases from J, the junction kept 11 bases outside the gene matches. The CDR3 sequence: CASSQVVRAGLAGADTQYF. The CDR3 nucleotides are TGTGCCAGCAGCCAAGTCGTGCGGGCCGGACTAGCGGGAGCAGATACGCAGTATTTT.

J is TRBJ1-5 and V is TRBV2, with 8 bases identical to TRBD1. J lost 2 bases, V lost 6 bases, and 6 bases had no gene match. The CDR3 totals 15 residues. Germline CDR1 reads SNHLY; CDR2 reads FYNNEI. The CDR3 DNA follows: TGTGCCAGCAGCGGGCAGGGGGCCCGCAATCAGCCCCAGCATTTT. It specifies CASSGQGARNQPQHF. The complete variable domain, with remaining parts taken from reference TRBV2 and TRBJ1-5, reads EPEVTQTPSHQVTQMGQEVILRCVPISNHLYFYWYRQILGQKVEFLVSFYNNEISEKSEIFDDQFSVERPDGSNFTLKIRSTKLEDSAMYFCASSGQGARNQPQHFGDGTRLSIL.

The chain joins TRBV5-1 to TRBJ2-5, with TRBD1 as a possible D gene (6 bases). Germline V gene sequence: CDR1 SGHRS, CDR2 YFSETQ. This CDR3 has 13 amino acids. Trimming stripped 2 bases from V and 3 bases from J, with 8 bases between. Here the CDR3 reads CASSLQGEETQYF. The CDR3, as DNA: TGCGCCAGCAGCTTACAGGGAGAAGAGACCCAGTACTTC.

The CDR3 nucleotides are TGTGCCAGCAGCAAACAGGGGGCCGAGACCCAGTACTTC. Its protein product is CASSKQGAETQYF. V and J are TRBV4-2 and TRBJ2-5; 9 nucleotides match TRBD1. After removal of 5 bases from V and 5 bases from J, the junction contained 3 bases not matched to a gene. The CDR3 spans 13 residues. CDR1 is LGHNA, CDR2 YNFKEQ, per germline.

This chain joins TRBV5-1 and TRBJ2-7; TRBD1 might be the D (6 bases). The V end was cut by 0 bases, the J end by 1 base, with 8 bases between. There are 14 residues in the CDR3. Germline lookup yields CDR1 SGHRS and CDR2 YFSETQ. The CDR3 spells CASSLDRGSYEQYF. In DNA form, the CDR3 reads TGCGCCAGCAGCTTGGATAGGGGGTCCTACGAGCAGTACTTC.

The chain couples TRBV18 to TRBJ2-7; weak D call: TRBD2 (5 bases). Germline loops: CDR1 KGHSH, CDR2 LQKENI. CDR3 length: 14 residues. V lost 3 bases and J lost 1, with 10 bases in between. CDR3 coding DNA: TGTGCCAGCTCACCCCCGGACTTGTCCTACGAGCAGTACTTC. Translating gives CASSPPDLSYEQYF.

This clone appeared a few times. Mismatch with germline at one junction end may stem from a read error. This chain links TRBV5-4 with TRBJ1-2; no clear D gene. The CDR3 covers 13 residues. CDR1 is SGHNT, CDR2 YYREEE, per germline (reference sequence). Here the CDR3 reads CASSYWVGGFLKF. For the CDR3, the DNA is TGTGCCAGCAGCTACTGGGTTGGAGGGTTTCTGAAATTC.